The next 20 T cell receptor beta chains were all read from a single sample in a study of Graves' ophthalmopathy and Graves' hyperthyroidism. RNA transcripts served as template for amplifying TCR beta CDR3 sequences. The first round was an RT-PCR with HTBI primers, and the second round was a multiplex PCR. TCRdb passed the multiplex PCR reads through MiXCR, listing each CDR3 protein once. The sample consists of about 500,000 distinct CDR3 sequences, about an eighth of them appearing once. Material: blood. The origin of the receptors is a woman in her 30s with Graves' ophthalmopathy.

This clonotype was seen repeatedly, ten times or more. The chain uses TRBV28 and TRBJ2-7; D not resolved. Per the germline V gene, CDR1 is MDHEN and CDR2 is SYDVKM. The CDR3 has 14 amino acids. The V end was cut by 4 bases, the J end by 4 bases, with 14 bases between. The DNA of the CDR3 is TGTGCCAGCAGTTCCGAATTTTCAGGTTACGAGCAGTACTTC. As protein: CASSSEFSGYEQYF.

This clonotype has at least ten counts. V and J are TRBV20-1 and TRBJ1-6, with a possible D match to TRBD1 (6 bases). CDR1 DFQATT and CDR2 SNEGSKA come from the germline V gene (reference sequence). This CDR3 has 17 amino acids. V dropped 0 bases and J dropped 0 bases, with 12 bases sitting between them. The CDR3 loop reads CSARDGQLSSYNSPLHF. The CDR3 DNA is TGCAGTGCTAGAGACGGACAGCTTAGCTCCTATAATTCACCCCTCCACTTT.

This clonotype turned up a few times. The V call is TRBV11-2, the J call TRBJ2-5; 7 nucleotides match TRBD1. This CDR3 comprises 16 residues. Unmatched junction bases numbered 14, after V lost 5 bases and J lost 5 bases. Per the germline V gene, CDR1 is SGHAT and CDR2 is FQNNGV. This chain's CDR3 is CASSVFPGTVGETQYF. The CDR3 bases are TGTGCCAGCAGCGTATTCCCCGGGACAGTGGGGGAGACCCAGTACTTC.

The CDR3 nucleotides are TGCGCCAGCAGCTTGGAAGGACAGGGGCACGACGAGCAGTACTTC. It translates to CASSLEGQGHDEQYF. The chain recombines TRBV5-1 with TRBJ2-7; 9 nucleotides align to TRBD1. Germline CDR1 is SGHRS and CDR2 is YFSETQ. The CDR3 totals 15 residues. V shed 0 bases and J 5 bases; nucleotides not matched to a gene: 6.

This clonotype was detected ten times or more. The genes are TRBV7-3 and TRBJ2-5; D remains unclear. Germline loops: CDR1 SGHTA, CDR2 FQGTGA. This CDR3 spans 13 amino acids. The ends were cut back, 0 bases at V and 4 bases at J, with 6 bases in the middle. The CDR3 DNA reads TGTGCCAGCAGCTTAACAGCCACAGAGACCCAGTACTTC. Its protein product is CASSLTATETQYF.

This clonotype was recorded at least ten times. The junction and the germline gene differ at one end; a read error may be behind it. The CDR3 spells CASSHITGELFF. DNA of the CDR3: TGTGCCAGCAGCCACATAACCGGAGAGCTGTTTTTT. The V call is TRBV3-1, the J call TRBJ2-2; D unclear. The CDR3 contains 12 residues. Germline CDR1 is LGHDT and CDR2 is YNNKEL (reference sequence).

The sample holds many counts of this clonotype. The chain has TRBV6-5 and TRBJ1-1, with D possibly matching TRBD1 (5 bases). Germline CDR1 and CDR2: MNHEY and SVGAGI. Trimming pared 2 bases from V and 0 bases from J, leaving 16 bases between. The CDR3 is 17 residues long. The chain's CDR3 is CASSYAAGGVLNTEAFF. The CDR3 region has the DNA TGTGCCAGCAGTTACGCCGCGGGGGGGGTACTGAACACTGAAGCTTTCTTT.

This clonotype was counted ten times or more. The chain links TRBV20-1 to TRBJ2-4; tentative D call: TRBD1 (6 bases). The CDR3 consists of 18 residues. Germline V gives CDR1 DFQATT, CDR2 SNEGSKA (reference sequence). V gave up 0 bases and J gave up 1 base, with 19 bases separating them. The CDR3 DNA reads TGCAGTGCTAGAGATCAGCTGGGGGCAGGGCGGGCCAAAAACATTCAGTACTTC. Its protein is CSARDQLGAGRAKNIQYF.

This clonotype showed up many times. The chain carries TRBV6-1 and TRBJ1-5, with D perhaps matching TRBD1 (5 bases). Trimming left V 6 bases short and J 9 bases short, with 18 bases between. CDR1 and CDR2 from the germline V gene are MNHNS and SASEGT. The CDR3 consists of 14 residues. The CDR3 protein is CASRGDGDGRPQHF. The CDR3 DNA is TGTGCCAGCAGGGGAGACGGGGACGGGAGGCCCCAGCATTTT.

This clonotype was seen only a few times. A much larger clone is a single base away; this may be a read error. The chain is built from TRBV5-5 and TRBJ1-1; no firm D call. The CDR3 extends over 14 amino acids. Germline loops: CDR1 SGHKS, CDR2 YYEKEE (reference sequence). The CDR3 sequence is CASSSIYGYTEACF. The CDR3 region has the DNA TGTGCCAGCAGCTCGATCTACGGGTACACTGAAGCTTGCTTT.

V gene TRBV12-3 or TRBV12-4 combines with J gene TRBJ2-7; 11 nucleotides align to TRBD2. Trimming cost V 5 bases and J 7 bases; bases outside gene matches: 13. CDR3 length: 16 amino acids. The CDR3 reads CASSATPGTSGWEQYF. The CDR3 bases are TGTGCCAGCAGTGCTACTCCCGGGACTAGCGGTTGGGAGCAGTACTTC.

The V call is TRBV2, the J call TRBJ1-1; D gene uncertain. Germline V CDR1 and CDR2: SNHLY, FYNNEI. V shed 3 bases and J shed 5 bases, with 13 bases lying between them. The CDR3 consists of 14 residues. This CDR3 reads CASSERGPKTEAFF. The CDR3 nucleotides read TGTGCCAGCAGTGAGCGCGGGCCTAAGACTGAAGCTTTCTTT.

A word on this clonotype: This may be a read error: a much more frequent sequence differs by one nucleotide. Because it lacks the conserved phenylalanine or tryptophan at the end, this CDR3 is likely a read error. The gene calls are TRBV11-3 and TRBJ1-5, with 9 positions matching TRBD1. V shed 4 bases and J 4 bases; nucleotides not matched to a gene: 5. The germline CDR1 and CDR2 sequences are SGHNT and YENEEA. This CDR3 has 15 residues. In DNA, the CDR3 is TGTGCCAGCAGCTCGCTGACAGGGGGTAATCAGCCCCAGCATGTT. Translation gives CASSSLTGGNQPQHV.

This clonotype was recorded at least ten times. This chain uses TRBV6-1 with TRBJ1-3; weak D call: TRBD1 (6 bases). This CDR3 comprises 15 residues. Germline V gene lookup returns CDR1 MNHNS and CDR2 SASEGT. V lost 6 bases and J lost 0, with 12 bases in between. The CDR3 loop is CASRRTAFSGNTIYF. CDR3 nucleotides: TGTGCCAGCAGGCGGACAGCTTTCTCTGGAAACACCATATATTTT.

The rearrangement joins TRBV6-1 to TRBJ2-7; 7 bases align to TRBD1. Germline V gene lookup returns CDR1 MNHNS and CDR2 SASEGT. The CDR3 loop spans 14 amino acids. J was trimmed by 5 bases and V by 6 bases; bases with no gene match: 10. As DNA, the CDR3 is TGTGCCAGCAGGAAGAGAGGGGGCTTTAACGAGCAGTACTTC. The encoded protein is CASRKRGGFNEQYF.

This chain uses TRBV5-1 with TRBJ2-5, with a weak D call TRBD2 (6 bases). Germline-derived CDR1 and CDR2 are SGHRS and YFSETQ. The CDR3 length is 17 residues. Between the trimmed V and J ends, which lost 0 bases and 5 bases, there was a span of 20 bases. The CDR3 DNA reads TGCGCCAGCAGCTTGGGCAGGTTTAAGACTGGAGGGGAGACCCAGTACTTC. This codes for CASSLGRFKTGGETQYF.

This clonotype was seen ten or more times. The chain carries TRBV29-1 and TRBJ1-1; TRBD1 aligns across 8 bases. Per germline, CDR1 SQVTM and CDR2 ANQGSEA. The V gene end was trimmed by 7 bases and the J gene end by 3 bases; junction bases not matched to a gene: 1. The CDR3 runs to 11 residues. Here the CDR3 reads CSGQGYTEAFF. DNA of the CDR3: TGCAGCGGACAGGGGTACACTGAAGCTTTCTTT.

In its sample, this clonotype was seen many times. J is TRBJ1-3 and V is TRBV6-2 or TRBV6-3, with D perhaps TRBD1 (6 bases). Between the trimmed V and J ends, which lost 2 bases and 0 bases, there was a span of 17 bases. CDR1 and CDR2 from the germline V gene are MNHEY and SVGEGT. The CDR3 has 18 amino acids. The CDR3 reads CASSYASVGGGSGNTIYF. DNA of the CDR3: TGTGCCAGCAGTTACGCGTCAGTTGGAGGGGGCTCTGGAAACACCATATATTTT.

This chain joins TRBV6-1 and TRBJ1-1; possibly TRBD1 for D (6 bases). Germline V gene data show CDR1 as MNHNS and CDR2 as SASEGT. This CDR3 contains 16 residues. Trimming cost V 3 bases and J 3 bases, with 17 bases left between them. The CDR3: CASSEPSAGDHTEAFF. Written as DNA, the CDR3 is TGTGCCAGCAGTGAGCCGTCGGCAGGGGATCACACTGAAGCTTTCTTT.

This clonotype showed up just a few times. A read error may explain this, as a much larger clone is one base away. J is TRBJ2-5 and V is TRBV18; D possibly corresponds to TRBD2 (6 bases). Germline V CDR1 and CDR2: KGHSH, LQKENI. This CDR3 has 14 amino acids. CDR3 DNA sequence: TGTGCCAGCTCACCAACCACGGGAGCGGAGACCAAGTACTTC. Its translation is CASSPTTGAETKYF.